The 11 T cell receptor beta chains listed next were all sequenced from one sample in a study of T cell changes during pregnancy in multiple sclerosis. Clones were read by immunoSEQ multiplex PCR, and TCRdb kept only the in-frame ones, dropping some. The sample gives over 90,000 clones, 92% of which show up once; about 0.89% is in the top ten. The sample consisted of peripheral blood, taken after pregnancy. The origin of the receptors is a female donor with multiple sclerosis, enrolled in a pregnancy study.

This chain links TRBV6-5 with TRBJ1-4; 7 bases map to TRBD1. After removal of 4 bases from V and 3 bases from J, the junction contained 2 bases not matched to a gene. The germline V gene encodes CDR1 MNHEY and CDR2 SVGAGI. The CDR3 consists of 14 residues. The CDR3 region is CASSLGQSNEKLFF. In DNA, the CDR3 is TGTGCCAGCAGTTTGGGACAGTCTAATGAAAAACTGTTTTTT.

This chain connects TRBV7-2 to TRBJ2-5; 8 nucleotides align to TRBD1. The V gene end was trimmed by 1 base and the J gene end by 5 bases; junction bases not matched to a gene: 6. Looked up from germline, CDR1 is SGHTA and CDR2 is FQGNSA. The CDR3 runs 15 residues. The CDR3 DNA sequence: TGTGCCAGCAGCTTAGTGGACAGGGCATGGGAGACCCAGTACTTC. The encoded protein is CASSLVDRAWETQYF.

The CDR3 is CASSHGSGRNQPQHF. CDR3 DNA sequence: TGTGCCAGCAGCCATGGATCAGGGAGGAACCAGCCCCAGCATTTT. This chain links TRBV14 with TRBJ1-5; possible D gene TRBD1, 5 bases. Germline CDR1 reads SGHDN; CDR2 reads FVKESK. The CDR3 is made up of 15 amino acids. V gave up 3 bases and J gave up 7 bases, with 16 bases separating them.

Regarding this clone: One junction end disagrees with the germline gene, perhaps due to a read error. This specimen includes other DNA sequences encoding the same CDR3. The chain carries TRBV25-1 and TRBJ2-7, with TRBD1 matching 7 bases. There are 15 residues in the CDR3. CDR1 MGHDK and CDR2 SYGVNS come from the germline V gene. This CDR3 is CASSVTGTVATKQYF. The DNA for the CDR3 is TGCGCCAGCAGTGTAACCGGGACAGTAGCTACGAAGCAGTACTTC.

As for this clone: One end of the junction does not line up with germline, which may come from a read error. The chain links TRBV5-4 to TRBJ2-7, with TRBD2 matching 7 bases. The germline V gene encodes CDR1 SGHNT and CDR2 YYREEE (reference sequence). The CDR3 contains 15 residues. The CDR3: CASSPPGGGAPPKDF. In DNA form, the CDR3 reads TGTGCCAGCAGCCCCCCGGGGGGAGGGGCCCCCCCAAAGGACTTC.

The gene calls are TRBV7-9 and TRBJ2-7; TRBD2 matches at 14 bases. This CDR3 is built from 18 residues. Germline CDR1 reads SEHNR; CDR2 reads FQNEAQ (reference sequence). V lost 6 bases to trimming and J lost 2 bases; unmatched junction nucleotides: 12. CDR3 DNA: TGTGCCAGCAGTCCCGGACTAGCGGGAGGACGGCTCACCTACGAGCAGTACTTC. Amino acids: CASSPGLAGGRLTYEQYF.

The CDR3 bases are TGTGCCAGCAGCCAACCGGGACAGGGGGCGACTGGAAACACCATATATTTT. Translated, it gives CASSQPGQGATGNTIYF. The chain combines TRBV7-6 with TRBJ1-3; 12 bases agree with TRBD1. V was clipped by 5 bases and J by 2 bases; unmatched bases: 7. Looked up from germline, CDR1 is SGHVS and CDR2 is FNYEAQ. This CDR3 spans 17 amino acids.

The CDR3 DNA is TGTGCCAGCAGTGAAAGGATGGGTCGGGGACAGCAATTCTACGAGCAGTACTTC. Translation gives CASSERMGRGQQFYEQYF. This chain links TRBV2 with TRBJ2-7; TRBD1 aligns across 7 bases. This CDR3 is built from 18 residues. CDR1 is SNHLY and CDR2 is FYNNEI in the germline V gene. Germline trimming cut 2 bases from V and 3 bases from J; bases unmatched to any gene: 16.

The chain links TRBV7-2 to TRBJ1-1; 9 positions match TRBD1. This CDR3 has 15 residues. CDR1 is SGHTA and CDR2 is FQGNSA in the germline V gene. Trimming took 0 bases from V and 11 from J; bases not matched to a gene: 10. CDR3 coding DNA: TGTGCCAGCAGCTTAGCGGCTATGACAGGGGGTGTGGCTTTCTTT. Translating it yields CASSLAAMTGGVAFF.

The chain is built from TRBV5-1 and TRBJ2-7; 7 bases map to TRBD2. Germline CDR1 and CDR2: SGHRS and YFSETQ. J gave up 4 bases and V 0 bases, and 10 bases lay outside the gene matches. The CDR3 covers 16 residues. The CDR3 reads CASSLDARGGGYEQYF. Written as DNA, the CDR3 is TGCGCCAGCAGCTTGGATGCGCGTGGGGGGGGGTACGAGCAGTACTTC. The variable domain in full, with the rest retrieved from reference TRBV5-1 and TRBJ2-7, is KAGVTQTPRYLIKTRGQQVTLSCSPISGHRSVSWYQQTPGQGLQFLFEYFSETQRNKGNFPGRFSGRQFSNSRSEMNVSTLELGDSALYLCASSLDARGGGYEQYFGPGTRLTVT.

The V and J genes are TRBV5-1 and TRBJ1-6, with D perhaps matching TRBD1 (5 bases). This CDR3 is built from 14 residues. V was trimmed by 3 bases and J by 10 bases, leaving 14 bases between them. Germline V lookup: CDR1 SGHRS, CDR2 YFSETQ. In DNA form, the CDR3 reads TGCGCCAGCAGCTCCCTAGGGGCCTCATCACCCCTCCACTTT. It encodes CASSSLGASSPLHF.